Presented here are 20 T cell receptor beta chains from one specimen sequenced in a study of shared clonotypes between healthy human individuals. The repertoire was sequenced with immunoSEQ multiplex PCR; TCRdb's copy has only in-frame clones and lacks some. The sample shows over a million clones, 70% to 80% of them seen only once. Sample: memory CD4+ T cells from PBMCs. The subset denotes: CD45RA-negative fraction. These receptors came from a man between 18 and 29 years old in good health. Some clones in this sample may be carry-over from other donors' samples.

V is TRBV10-1 and J is TRBJ1-3; 7 bases agree with TRBD1. Looked up from germline, CDR1 is WNHNN and CDR2 is SYGVQD (reference sequence). V lost 6 bases to trimming and J lost 0 bases; unmatched junction nucleotides: 20. This CDR3 has 20 amino acids. The CDR3 DNA follows: TGCGCCAGCAGAGGGCGGAGGGGGACAGAAACCACCAGCTCTGGAAACACCATATATTTT. This encodes CASRGRRGTETTSSGNTIYF.

The V and J genes are TRBV25-1 and TRBJ2-7; 10 bases are shared with TRBD2. Losses at the gene ends were 8 bases for V and 0 bases for J; bases not matched to a gene: 4. CDR3 length equals 14 residues. Germline loops: CDR1 MGHDK, CDR2 SYGVNS. The chain's CDR3 is CASVAGGGSYEQYF. DNA of the CDR3: TGTGCCAGCGTAGCGGGGGGAGGCTCCTACGAGCAGTACTTC.

The genes are TRBV25-1 and TRBJ1-2; 10 bases fit TRBD1. Per germline, CDR1 MGHDK and CDR2 SYGVNS. The CDR3 has 14 amino acids. The V and J ends lost 4 bases and 3 bases, in that order; junction bases with no gene match: 2. CDR3 nucleotides: TGTGCCAGCAGTGGGGACAGGGGCCACTATGGCTACACCTTC. Translating it yields CASSGDRGHYGYTF.

This chain uses TRBV5-1 with TRBJ2-1; D possibly corresponds to TRBD2 (6 bases). Looked up from germline, CDR1 is SGHRS and CDR2 is YFSETQ. V shed 0 bases and J shed 3 bases, with 10 bases lying between them. The CDR3 sequence is 15 residues long. CDR3 region: CASSLAGVRYNEQFF. In DNA form, the CDR3 reads TGCGCCAGCAGCTTGGCGGGAGTTCGCTACAATGAGCAGTTCTTC.

Comments on this clone: One junction end disagrees with the germline gene, perhaps due to a read error. The rearrangement uses TRBV7-2 and TRBJ2-2; D is unclear. This CDR3 spans 14 amino acids. Per the germline V gene, CDR1 is SGHTA and CDR2 is FQGNSA. Here the CDR3 DNA reads TGTGCCAGCAGCCCAGGACCTTCCACCAGGGAGCTGTTTTTT. Translating it yields CASSPGPSTRELFF.

The chain is built from TRBV7-8 and TRBJ2-1, with a possible D match to TRBD2 (6 bases). The CDR3 has 14 residues. Trimming pared 5 bases from V and 7 bases from J, leaving 15 bases between. The germline V gene encodes CDR1 SGHVS and CDR2 FQNEAQ. The CDR3 here is CASSREEGLNEQFF. The CDR3 nucleotides are TGTGCCAGCAGCCGAGAGGAGGGCCTGAATGAGCAGTTCTTC.

The rearrangement uses TRBV27 and TRBJ2-3; D gene uncertain. The CDR3 is 13 amino acids. Germline V gene sequence: CDR1 MNHEY, CDR2 SMNVEV (reference sequence). V gave up 6 bases and J gave up 4 bases, with 11 bases separating them. CDR3 in DNA: TGTGCCAGCAGGACATCCGGGTCAGATACGCAGTATTTT. This translates into CASRTSGSDTQYF.

The V call is TRBV7-2, the J call TRBJ2-1, with 8 bases matching TRBD2. The V gene's germline CDR1 is SGHTA and CDR2 FQGNSA. V gave up 1 base and J gave up 2 bases; unmatched junction bases: 7. The CDR3 runs 17 residues. The CDR3 spells CASSLGSGSAAYNEQFF. CDR3 in DNA: TGTGCCAGCAGCTTAGGCAGCGGGAGCGCCGCCTACAATGAGCAGTTCTTC.

The rearrangement links TRBV7-2 to TRBJ1-1, with D hard to call. V lost 5 bases to trimming and J lost 0 bases, with 10 bases between them. CDR3 length: 14 residues. Germline V gene lookup returns CDR1 SGHTA and CDR2 FQGNSA. The DNA of the CDR3 is TGTGCCAGCAGCCCGGGAGGGCTGAACACTGAAGCTTTCTTT. It yields the protein CASSPGGLNTEAFF. The whole variable domain, filled in from reference TRBV7-2 and TRBJ1-1, reads GAGVSQSPSNKVTEKGKDVELRCDPISGHTALYWYRQSLGQGLEFLIYFQGNSAPDKSGLPSDRFSAERTGGSVSTLTIQRTQQEDSAVYLCASSPGGLNTEAFFGQGTRLTVV.

J is TRBJ2-7 and V is TRBV5-1; 8 bases map to TRBD1. Germline trimming cut 0 bases from V and 4 bases from J; bases unmatched to any gene: 9. Per germline, CDR1 SGHRS and CDR2 YFSETQ. CDR3 length: 16 amino acids. The CDR3 here is CASSLGVGQGLYEQYF. The CDR3 DNA is TGCGCCAGCAGCTTGGGGGTAGGACAGGGTTTGTACGAGCAGTACTTC.

The J gene is TRBJ1-1, the V gene TRBV5-4; D might be TRBD1 (5 bases). V lost 1 base and J lost 5, with 9 bases in between. Germline V gene sequence: CDR1 SGHNT, CDR2 YYREEE (reference sequence). The CDR3 totals 13 residues. CDR3 region: CASSLFQGTEAFF. Here the CDR3 DNA reads TGTGCCAGCAGCTTGTTTCAGGGAACTGAAGCTTTCTTT.

Of note for this clone: This may be a read error: a much more frequent sequence differs by one nucleotide. This chain uses TRBV18 with TRBJ2-7, with 10 nucleotides matching TRBD1. Trimming removed 6 bases from V and 3 bases from J; junction bases left unmatched: 2. The germline CDR1 and CDR2 sequences are KGHSH and LQKENI. The CDR3 extends over 13 amino acids. The CDR3 reads CASSGDRGYEQYF. Here the CDR3 DNA reads TGTGCCAGCTCCGGGGACAGGGGCTACGAGCAGTACTTC.

The rearrangement uses TRBV5-3 and TRBJ1-1; D is unresolved. TRBV5-3 is designated an ORF whose function remains uncertain. V was shortened by 1 base and J by 2 bases, with 6 bases between the two germline ends. This CDR3 has 13 amino acids. The CDR3 bases are TGTGCCAGAAGCTTGACAGTTAACACTGAAGCTTTCTTT. Amino acid sequence: CARSLTVNTEAFF.

V and J are TRBV7-7 and TRBJ2-5, with TRBD1 as a possible D gene (6 bases). Germline CDR1 reads SSHAT; CDR2 reads FNYEAQ (reference sequence). V was clipped by 3 bases and J by 4 bases, with 15 bases between them. The length of the CDR3 is 15 residues. The CDR3 region has the DNA TGTGCCAGCAGCTTTCAAGCAGGGGATGGAGAGACCCAGTACTTC. Its translation: CASSFQAGDGETQYF.

The chain carries TRBV5-1 and TRBJ1-1, with 7 bases lining up with TRBD1. Germline loops: CDR1 SGHRS, CDR2 YFSETQ. The V gene end was trimmed by 5 bases and the J gene end by 1 base; junction bases not matched to a gene: 2. The CDR3 has 13 residues. The CDR3 sequence is CASRGQQNTEAFF. CDR3 sequence (DNA): TGCGCCAGCAGGGGACAGCAGAACACTGAAGCTTTCTTT.

This clone was seen ten or more times. The chain recombines TRBV7-7 with TRBJ2-7; D is undetermined. V was clipped by 5 bases and J by 5 bases, with 22 bases between them. This CDR3 comprises 16 residues. The germline CDR1 and CDR2 sequences are SSHAT and FNYEAQ (reference sequence). The CDR3 loop is CASSLGGGSLTHEQYF. The CDR3 DNA reads as TGTGCCAGCAGCCTCGGTGGCGGCAGCCTAACCCACGAGCAGTACTTC.

The chain uses TRBV7-8 and TRBJ1-4; 10 bases align to TRBD1. The germline V gene encodes CDR1 SGHVS and CDR2 FQNEAQ. V lost 5 bases and J lost 2; bases outside the gene matches: 8. CDR3 length: 17 amino acids. CDR3 protein: CASSPRQGALTNEKLFF. The CDR3 nucleotides read TGTGCCAGCAGCCCCCGACAGGGGGCTTTGACTAATGAAAAACTGTTTTTT.

This clone has just a few counts. This sequence may be a read error, since a much larger clone differs from it by one base. Other DNA sequences in the same sample also yield this CDR3. This CDR3 is CASRPSGANVLTF. The CDR3, as DNA: TGTGCCAGCAGACCTTCTGGGGCCAACGTCCTGACTTTC. The V gene is TRBV11-2, the J gene TRBJ2-6; D is undetermined. V lost 6 bases, J lost 1 base, and 4 bases lay in between. CDR3 length equals 13 residues. Germline CDR1 SGHAT, CDR2 FQNNGV.

This clone was seen only a few times. The rearrangement uses TRBV6-5 and TRBJ1-1; D unresolved. The CDR3 totals 12 residues. The germline CDR1 and CDR2 sequences are MNHEY and SVGAGI. With 6 bases removed from V and 1 base from J, the gap between germline ends came to 6 bases. The CDR3 reads CASRHGNTEAFF. In DNA, the CDR3 is TGTGCCAGCAGGCACGGGAACACTGAAGCTTTCTTT.

At least ten counts were recorded for this clone. This chain uses TRBV28 with TRBJ1-2; D is uncertain. The CDR3 contains 14 residues. The germline V gene has CDR1 MDHEN and CDR2 SYDVKM. V was shortened by 4 bases and J by 0 bases, with 9 bases between the two germline ends. The CDR3: CASSYYDPNYGYTF. Written as DNA, the CDR3 is TGTGCCAGCAGTTACTACGATCCTAACTATGGCTACACCTTC.